Listed below are T cell receptor beta chains from one sample, sequenced in a study of preoperative IRX-2 immunotherapy in early breast cancer. The assay was immunoSEQ multiplex PCR, and TCRdb's table has in-frame clones only and misses some. Found here are about 89,000 clones, 80% to 90% of them singletons; the top ten hold around 2%. Sequencing used tumor tissue, obtained after IRX-2 immunotherapy. Receptors were obtained from a human donor with breast cancer. Both conserved end residues are part of each CDR3. The D gene is left open where the match is weak. Only part of the rows carry a size: once, few, many, or a class if the clone is expanded.

14	.	TRBV6-8	.	TRBJ2-7	CASSYPGHPYEQYF	TGTGCCAGCAGTTATCCCGGGCACCCCTACGAGCAGTACTTC
17	.	TRBV28	TRBD1	TRBJ1-5	CASSPGQGLIGNQPQHF	TGTGCCAGCAGCCCCGGACAGGGGTTAATAGGTAATCAGCCCCAGCATTTT
15	.	TRBV6-8	TRBD1	TRBJ2-1	CATVMRTGGGNEQFF	TGTGCCACCGTAATGCGGACAGGGGGCGGGAATGAGCAGTTCTTC
13	.	TRBV25-1	.	TRBJ1-2	CASSELGIYGYTF	TGTGCCAGCAGTGAATTGGGAATCTATGGCTACACCTTC
15	.	TRBV11-3	.	TRBJ2-7	CASSSVFGAAYEQYF	TGTGCCAGCAGCTCGGTCTTCGGGGCCGCCTACGAGCAGTACTTC
12	.	TRBV29-1	TRBD2	TRBJ2-1	CSARRGADEQFF	TGCAGCGCGAGGCGGGGGGCGGACGAGCAGTTCTTC
13	.	TRBV7-8	.	TRBJ1-2	CASSLSQRLGYTF	TGTGCCAGCAGCTTATCCCAGCGCCTCGGCTACACCTTC
16	.	TRBV28	TRBD1	TRBJ1-2	CASSSHLGTGGHGYTF	TGTGCCAGCAGTTCTCACCTCGGGACAGGAGGGCATGGCTACACCTTC
15	.	TRBV18	.	TRBJ2-6	CASSTDGGGANVLTF	TGTGCCAGCTCAACCGACGGCGGTGGGGCCAACGTCCTGACTTTC
15	.	TRBV6-8	TRBD2	TRBJ2-3	CASSYASGRTDTQYF	TGTGCCAGCAGTTACGCTAGCGGGAGGACAGATACGCAGTATTTT
13	.	TRBV28	.	TRBJ1-2	CASREGVLGGYTF	TGTGCCAGCAGGGAAGGGGTTTTAGGTGGCTACACCTTC
14	once	TRBV5-1	.	TRBJ2-7	CASRTGASSYEQYF	TGCGCCAGCAGGACAGGTGCGAGCTCCTACGAGCAGTACTTC
15	.	TRBV27	TRBD1	TRBJ1-4	CATSDARGRGEKLFF	TGTGCCACCAGTGACGCCAGGGGGCGCGGTGAAAAACTGTTTTTT
14	.	TRBV6-8	TRBD2	TRBJ2-7	CASSPASGGYEQYF	TGTGCCAGCAGTCCGGCTAGCGGGGGCTACGAGCAGTACTTC
14	.	TRBV15	.	TRBJ2-7	CATSVLRGLGEQYF	TGTGCCACCAGCGTCCTTCGGGGGCTGGGCGAGCAGTACTTC
15	.	TRBV19	.	TRBJ1-1	CASSLPLSSNTEAFF	TGTGCCAGTAGTCTCCCACTGAGCTCGAACACTGAAGCTTTCTTT
18	.	TRBV19	.	TRBJ2-7	CASSPLATSNPNSYEQYF	TGTGCCAGTAGCCCCCTTGCGACATCAAATCCGAACTCCTACGAGCAGTACTTC
18	few	TRBV11-3	.	TRBJ2-1	CASSLLQWGIGSYNEQFF	TGTGCCAGCAGCTTACTACAATGGGGGATAGGCTCCTACAATGAGCAGTTCTTC